What follows are 25 T cell receptor beta chains derived from one specimen sequenced in a study of Graves' ophthalmopathy and Graves' hyperthyroidism. The sequenced template was RNA, covering the TCR beta CDR3 region. An initial RT-PCR round employing HTBI primers preceded a second-round multiplex PCR. TCRdb used MiXCR to reprocess the multiplex PCR reads, holding one entry per CDR3 protein. The sample lists around 590,000 distinct CDR3 sequences, 39% occurring once. The specimen was peripheral blood or thyroid tissue (not recorded which). The source of these receptors is an adult man with Graves' hyperthyroidism.

This clonotype occurred a few times. The genes are TRBV5-1 and TRBJ2-2, with D hard to call. Per germline, CDR1 SGHRS and CDR2 YFSETQ. Trimming left V 0 bases short and J 6 bases short, with 9 bases between. CDR3 size: 14 residues. CDR3 sequence reads: CASSLEPQSGELFF. CDR3 coding DNA: TGCGCCAGCAGCTTGGAGCCCCAGTCCGGGGAGCTGTTTTTT. The full variable domain, in which reference TRBV5-1 and TRBJ2-2 provide the parts outside the CDR3, is KAGVTQTPRYLIKTRGQQVTLSCSPISGHRSVSWYQQTPGQGLQFLFEYFSETQRNKGNFPGRFSGRQFSNSRSEMNVSTLELGDSALYLCASSLEPQSGELFFGEGSRLTVL.

Many counts were recorded for this clonotype. The germline gene is not matched at one end of the junction; a read error may be the cause. The rearrangement uses TRBV7-2 and TRBJ1-6; no reliable D call. CDR1 SGHTA and CDR2 FQGNSA come from the germline V gene. The CDR3 has 14 amino acids. CDR3 sequence: CASSFDTGKNNPLF. The CDR3 nucleotides are TGTGCCAGCAGCTTCGACACCGGGAAAAACAACCCCCTTTTT.

This clonotype was detected a few times. The chain links TRBV30 to TRBJ2-6, with 7 bases matching TRBD1. Germline-derived CDR1 and CDR2 are GTSNPN and SVGIG (reference sequence). V shed 6 bases and J 1 base; nucleotides not matched to a gene: 6. The CDR3 runs to 15 residues. The chain's CDR3 is CACRQGDSGANVLTF. The CDR3 DNA follows: TGTGCCTGCAGACAGGGAGATTCTGGGGCCAACGTCCTGACTTTC.

The chain employs TRBV25-1 and TRBJ1-6, with D possibly matching TRBD1 (6 bases). V lost 4 bases and J 10 bases, leaving 11 bases between the germline ends. The CDR3 spans 13 residues. In germline, CDR1 is MGHDK, CDR2 SYGVNS. The CDR3 region has the DNA TGTGCCAGCAGTGCGGCAGGGGTATCACCCCTCCACTTT. The encoded protein is CASSAAGVSPLHF. Complete variable domain (other parts from reference TRBV25-1 and TRBJ1-6): EADIYQTPRYLVIGTGKKITLECSQTMGHDKMYWYQQDPGMELHLIHYSYGVNSTEKGDLSSESTVSRIRTEHFPLTLESARPSHTSQYLCASSAAGVSPLHFGNGTRLTVT.

V gene TRBV29-1 combines with J gene TRBJ1-2; TRBD1 is a possible D gene (5 bases). The ends were cut back, 4 bases at V and 4 bases at J, with 13 bases in the middle. This CDR3 comprises 13 residues. In germline, CDR1 is SQVTM, CDR2 ANQGSEA. CDR3 sequence: CSVGNLGTYGYTF. In DNA form, the CDR3 reads TGCAGCGTTGGAAATTTAGGGACCTATGGCTACACCTTC.

This clonotype appeared many times. The chain has TRBV4-1 and TRBJ1-1; 8 bases are shared with TRBD1. Trimming cost V 6 bases and J 0 bases; bases outside gene matches: 12. CDR1 and CDR2 from the germline V gene are MGHRA and YSYEKL. This CDR3 has 17 residues. The CDR3, as DNA: TGCGCCAGCAGGCCATCAGGGGGCTCGGGGATGAACACTGAAGCTTTCTTT. Its translation: CASRPSGGSGMNTEAFF.

This clonotype was counted many times. The gene calls are TRBV15 and TRBJ1-2, with unresolved D. V was cut by 2 bases and J by 4 bases, with 5 bases left in between. The V gene's germline CDR1 is LNHNV and CDR2 YYDKDF (reference sequence). The CDR3 contains 12 residues. For the CDR3, the DNA is TGTGCCACCAGCAGATTGGGCTATGGCTACACCTTC. Translation: CATSRLGYGYTF.

The chain has TRBV24-1 and TRBJ1-1; 8 nucleotides line up with TRBD1. The V gene end was trimmed by 7 bases and the J gene end by 5 bases; junction bases not matched to a gene: 11. The CDR3 contains 15 residues. Germline CDR1 reads KGHDR; CDR2 reads SFDVKD. The CDR3 here is CATRAGQGGWTEAFF. CDR3 nucleotides: TGTGCCACCAGAGCAGGACAGGGCGGATGGACTGAAGCTTTCTTT.

In the case of this clonotype: One base away lies a much larger clone, so this may be a sequencing read error. In DNA, the CDR3 is TGTGCCAGCAATAACAGGGGGCTAGAGACCCAGTACTTC. Translating it yields CASNNRGLETQYF. The V gene is TRBV7-9, the J gene TRBJ2-5; 9 bases align to TRBD1. Germline lookup yields CDR1 SEHNR and CDR2 FQNEAQ (reference sequence). CDR3 length: 13 residues. V lost 7 bases and J lost 4; bases outside the gene matches: 4. Drawing the rest from reference TRBV7-9 and TRBJ2-5, the complete variable domain is DTGVSQNPRHKITKRGQNVTFRCDPISEHNRLYWYRQTLGQGPEFLTYFQNEAQLEKSRLLSDRFSAERPKGSFSTLEIQRTEQGDSAMYLCASNNRGLETQYFGPGTRLLVL.

Written as DNA, the CDR3 is TGCAGTGCTAGGCCCCTCCACTTT. It is translated as CSARPLHF. The chain combines TRBV20-1 with TRBJ1-6; D is uncertain. This CDR3 is built from 8 residues. Trimming removed 3 bases from V and 13 bases from J, with 1 base in between. Germline V lookup: CDR1 DFQATT, CDR2 SNEGSKA (reference sequence).

This clonotype has a count of ten or more. The genes are TRBV6-5 and TRBJ1-2; tentatively, D is TRBD1 (6 bases). Trimming took 6 bases from V and 7 from J, leaving 15 bases between them. Germline V lookup: CDR1 MNHEY, CDR2 SVGAGI. This CDR3 contains 13 residues. As DNA, the CDR3 is TGTGCCAGCAGCGAGCAGGGGTGGTCTGGCTACACCTTC. This codes for CASSEQGWSGYTF.

This chain uses TRBV19 with TRBJ1-4; D is ambiguous. Germline V lookup: CDR1 LNHDA, CDR2 SQIVND (reference sequence). The CDR3 loop spans 16 amino acids. Trimming pared 7 bases from V and 10 bases from J, leaving 25 bases between. CDR3 nucleotide sequence: TGTGCCAGTACGCGAGACTACACCGGGGAGCTTGGAAAACTGTTTTTT. Residues: CASTRDYTGELGKLFF.

This clonotype showed up many times. The genes are TRBV6-2 or TRBV6-3 and TRBJ2-7; D is ambiguous. This CDR3 contains 13 residues. V gave up 5 bases and J gave up 3 bases, with 11 bases separating them. In germline, CDR1 is MNHEY, CDR2 SVGEGT. The CDR3: CASSPDTYYEQYF. The CDR3, as DNA: TGTGCCAGCAGTCCCGACACCTACTACGAGCAGTACTTC.

Ten or more counts support this clonotype. The V call is TRBV2, the J call TRBJ2-7; 9 nucleotides agree with TRBD1. V trimming: 8 bases; J trimming: 0 bases; junction bases outside the gene matches: 11. CDR1 SNHLY and CDR2 FYNNEI come from the germline V gene. The CDR3 loop spans 16 amino acids. In DNA form, the CDR3 reads TGTGCCAGCCCGATCCGGGACAGGGACGGCTCCTACGAGCAGTACTTC. Translating it yields CASPIRDRDGSYEQYF.

The table lists this clonotype with many counts. This chain links TRBV20-1 with TRBJ1-5; D call uncertain. In germline, CDR1 is DFQATT, CDR2 SNEGSKA (reference sequence). This CDR3 spans 14 amino acids. The ends were cut back, 2 bases at V and 3 bases at J, with 11 bases in the middle. For the CDR3, the DNA is TGCAGTGCTAGACCCGTGCTCAACAATCAGCCCCAGCATTTT. Protein sequence: CSARPVLNNQPQHF.

V gene TRBV12-3 or TRBV12-4 combines with J gene TRBJ1-3; 10 nucleotides agree with TRBD1. V dropped 5 bases and J dropped 8; count of bases not matched to a gene: 12. The CDR3 has 16 residues. The CDR3 nucleotides are TGTGCCAGCAGTGGGGACCGGAGACAGGGGGCCTACACCATATATTTT. Translation: CASSGDRRQGAYTIYF.

This chain uses TRBV19 with TRBJ1-3, with a tentative D call TRBD1 (5 bases). Per germline, CDR1 LNHDA and CDR2 SQIVND (reference sequence). CDR3 length: 13 residues. Deletions cut 6 bases from V and 4 bases from J, with 10 bases between. CDR3 sequence: CASRAGSGNTIYF. In DNA, the CDR3 is TGTGCCAGTAGGGCAGGGTCGGGAAACACCATATATTTT.

The gene calls are TRBV5-1 and TRBJ2-7, with 8 bases matching TRBD1. This CDR3 is built from 15 residues. The germline CDR1 and CDR2 sequences are SGHRS and YFSETQ. V was pared by 5 bases and J by 4 bases, with 11 bases of the junction left unmatched. The CDR3 sequence is CASSSNGQGLYEQYF. The CDR3, as DNA: TGCGCCAGCAGTTCAAACGGACAGGGCTTGTACGAGCAGTACTTC.

This clonotype was counted at least ten times. The rearrangement links TRBV12-3 or TRBV12-4 to TRBJ1-2, with 10 nucleotides matching TRBD1. The V and J ends lost 5 bases and 6 bases, in that order; junction bases with no gene match: 6. The CDR3 runs to 14 residues. In nucleotides, the CDR3 is TGTGCCAGCAGTAGGGACAGGGGACGGGATGGCTACACCTTC. Protein sequence: CASSRDRGRDGYTF.

This clonotype was recorded at least ten times. The chain combines TRBV12-3 or TRBV12-4 with TRBJ2-5; 7 bases match TRBD2. The CDR3 has 14 residues. The V segment lost 6 bases and the J segment 4 bases; nucleotides outside the gene matches: 8. CDR3 DNA sequence: TGTGCCAGCAGACGTGGGGGGAGGGGAGAGACCCAGTACTTC. This gives the protein CASRRGGRGETQYF.

V gene TRBV3-1 combines with J gene TRBJ2-2; D ambiguous. The CDR3 length is 13 residues. Trimming took off 1 base at V and 3 bases at J, with 3 bases between the two ends. Germline V gene data show CDR1 as LGHDT and CDR2 as YNNKEL (reference sequence). Here the CDR3 reads CASSQVYTGELFF. In DNA form, the CDR3 reads TGTGCCAGCAGCCAAGTTTACACCGGGGAGCTGTTTTTT.

This clonotype was observed many times. DNA of the CDR3: TGTGCCAGCAGCTTCGGACAGCCAGGCACTGAAGCTTTCTTT. It codes for CASSFGQPGTEAFF. V and J are TRBV5-6 and TRBJ1-1, with D possibly matching TRBD1 (6 bases). The CDR3 is 14 residues long. Trimming stripped 2 bases from V and 4 bases from J, with 12 bases between. From germline, CDR1 is SGHDT and CDR2 YYEEEE.

To note about this clonotype: The junction departs from the called germline gene at one end, perhaps through a read error. V usage is TRBV5-6 and J usage is TRBJ1-1; D is possibly TRBD1 (5 bases). The CDR3 is 16 amino acids. Germline assignment: CDR1 SGHDT and CDR2 YYEEEE. The CDR3 reads CANSLGGFGMNTEAFF. CDR3 nucleotides: TGTGCCAACAGCTTGGGGGGGTTCGGGATGAACACTGAAGCTTTCTTT.

Ten or more counts support this clonotype. The chain carries TRBV10-3 and TRBJ2-7, with D unresolved. The CDR3 has 14 residues. V lost 0 bases to trimming and J lost 5 bases, with 11 bases between them. Germline CDR1 and CDR2: ENHRY and SYGVKD. The CDR3, as DNA: TGTGCCATCAGTGAGTCGGGCAGTTTGGACGAGCAGTACTTC. Amino acid sequence: CAISESGSLDEQYF.

The gene calls are TRBV20-1 and TRBJ2-3; D is uncertain. Germline-derived CDR1 and CDR2 are DFQATT and SNEGSKA (reference sequence). Trimming pared 1 base from V and 0 bases from J, leaving 17 bases between. The CDR3 consists of 17 residues. This CDR3 is CSARGPTPGSSTDTQYF. CDR3 nucleotides: TGCAGTGCTAGAGGACCGACACCTGGGTCTAGCACAGATACGCAGTATTTT.